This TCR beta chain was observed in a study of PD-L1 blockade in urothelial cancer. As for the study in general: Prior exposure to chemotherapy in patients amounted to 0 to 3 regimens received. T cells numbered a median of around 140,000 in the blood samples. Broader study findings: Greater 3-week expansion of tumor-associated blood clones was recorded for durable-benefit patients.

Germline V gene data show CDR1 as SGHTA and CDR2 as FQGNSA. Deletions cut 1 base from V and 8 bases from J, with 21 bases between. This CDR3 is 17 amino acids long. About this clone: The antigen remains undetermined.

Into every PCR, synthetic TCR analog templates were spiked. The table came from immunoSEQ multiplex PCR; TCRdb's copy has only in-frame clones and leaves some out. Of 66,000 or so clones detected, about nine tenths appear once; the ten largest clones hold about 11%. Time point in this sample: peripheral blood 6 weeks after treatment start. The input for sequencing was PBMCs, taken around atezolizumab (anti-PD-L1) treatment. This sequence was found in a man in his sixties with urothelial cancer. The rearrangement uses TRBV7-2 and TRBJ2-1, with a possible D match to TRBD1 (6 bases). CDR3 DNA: TGTGCCAGCAGCTTAGGCTCTTCGGGACATTGGTTTTATGAGCAGTTCTTC. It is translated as CASSLGSSGHWFYEQFF.